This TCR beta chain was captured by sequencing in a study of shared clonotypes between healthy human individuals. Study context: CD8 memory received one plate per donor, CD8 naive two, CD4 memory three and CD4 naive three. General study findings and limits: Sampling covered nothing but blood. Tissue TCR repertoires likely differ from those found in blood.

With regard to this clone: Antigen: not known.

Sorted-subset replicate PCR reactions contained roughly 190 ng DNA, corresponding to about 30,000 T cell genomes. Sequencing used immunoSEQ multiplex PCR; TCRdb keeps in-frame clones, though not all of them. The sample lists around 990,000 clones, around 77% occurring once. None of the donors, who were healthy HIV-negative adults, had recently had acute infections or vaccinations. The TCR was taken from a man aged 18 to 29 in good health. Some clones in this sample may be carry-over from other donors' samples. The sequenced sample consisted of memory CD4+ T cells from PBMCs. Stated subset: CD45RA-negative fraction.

CDR3 region: CASSQWGANTEAFF. The CDR3 nucleotides are TGTGCCAGCAGCCAGTGGGGGGCTAACACTGAAGCTTTCTTT. V gene TRBV14 combines with J gene TRBJ1-1, with TRBD1 as a possible D gene (6 bases). V lost 3 bases and J 2 bases, leaving 10 bases between the germline ends. The length of the CDR3 is 14 residues. CDR1 SGHDN and CDR2 FVKESK come from the germline V gene. Using reference TRBV14 and TRBJ1-1 for the parts outside the CDR3, the full variable domain is EAGVTQFPSHSVIEKGQTVTLRCDPISGHDNLYWYRRVMGKEIKFLLHFVKESKQDESGMPNNRFLAERTGGTYSTLKVQPAELEDSGVYFCASSQWGANTEAFFGQGTRLTVV.